Below, 5 T cell receptor beta chains from the same sample are listed, as sequenced in a study of human T cells and chemical hapten exposure. TCRdb redid the calling of the RACE reads with MiXCR, one entry per CDR3 protein. The sample holds 75,000 to 90,000 distinct CDR3 sequences, 9.5% to 14% seen once. Time point of the sample: patch test 3, about 24 weeks after DPC sensitization. Treatment here: therapeutic diphenylcyclopropenone sensitization with weekly scalp DPC. Source: whole blood, taken in connection with sensitization to the hapten diphenylcyclopropenone (DPC). The receptors shown here come from a woman aged 45-65 years with alopecia areata. Some clones in this sample may be carry-over from other donors' samples.

This clonotype was seen many times. The chain recombines TRBV30 with TRBJ2-5; D tentatively reads TRBD1 or TRBD2 (6 bases each). The CDR3 is made up of 14 amino acids. V was shortened by 4 bases and J by 3 bases, with 15 bases between the two germline ends. Germline V lookup: CDR1 GTSNPN, CDR2 SVGIG (reference sequence). The CDR3 nucleotides are TGTGCCTGGAAGTACGGGGGCCAAGAAGAGACCCAGTACTTC. Translating gives CAWKYGGQEETQYF.

This clonotype was seen a handful of times. The rearrangement uses TRBV9 and TRBJ1-2; perhaps TRBD1 as D (6 bases). CDR3 length equals 15 residues. V shed 0 bases and J shed 4 bases, with 13 bases lying between them. The germline CDR1 and CDR2 sequences are SGDLS and YYNGEE. CDR3 region: CASSVEGTPLYGYTF. Written as DNA, the CDR3 is TGTGCCAGCAGCGTAGAAGGGACACCCCTCTATGGCTACACCTTC.

This clonotype was detected only a few times. The chain carries TRBV9 and TRBJ2-3; 7 bases match TRBD2. Germline assignment: CDR1 SGDLS and CDR2 YYNGEE. This CDR3 comprises 16 residues. V was clipped by 4 bases and J by 5 bases; unmatched bases: 13. CDR3 bases: TGTGCCAGCAGCCCGGTCCGAGCGGGATTGGTAGATACGCAGTATTTT. Protein sequence: CASSPVRAGLVDTQYF.

This clonotype was observed many times. V and J are TRBV24-1 and TRBJ2-3, with TRBD2 matching 11 bases. The germline CDR1 and CDR2 sequences are KGHDR and SFDVKD. The CDR3 covers 17 residues. The ends lost 0 bases at V and 6 bases at J; junction bases unmatched: 7. As DNA, the CDR3 is TGTGCCACCAGTGATTTGATGCTAGCGGGAGGACCCGATACGCAGTATTTT. It specifies CATSDLMLAGGPDTQYF.

The chain employs TRBV27 and TRBJ2-7; 8 bases agree with TRBD1. There are 14 residues in the CDR3. The germline gives CDR1 MNHEY, CDR2 SMNVEV (reference sequence). The trim removed 6 bases at V and 0 bases at J, leaving 4 bases unmatched. The CDR3 protein is CASRDRDSSYEQYF. CDR3 DNA sequence: TGTGCCAGCAGGGACAGGGATAGCTCCTACGAGCAGTACTTC.